This T cell receptor (beta chain) was found in a study of blood T cell repertoires in COVID-19. CDR1 MDHEN and CDR2 SYDVKM come from the germline V gene. The CDR3 loop spans 12 amino acids. Trimming shortened V by 8 bases and J by 1 base, and 8 bases separated the two germline ends. This clone was counted between two and nine times. The participants were between about 18 and 95 years old and came from 24 US areas. Cohorts were based on clinical histories the participants reported. TCRdb keeps only in-frame clones here, not all; method: immunoSEQ multiplex PCR. The table records around 250,000 clones, around 90% of them present only once.

This receptor was identified in a woman in her 50s who had recovered from COVID-19. The sample comprised PBMCs or T cells enriched from blood (not recorded which). The genes are TRBV28 and TRBJ1-1; D ambiguous. In DNA, the CDR3 is TGTGCCAGCCTAAGAGCGAACACTGAAGCTTTCTTT. It encodes CASLRANTEAFF.